These 9 T cell receptor beta chains originate from one sample sequenced in a study of blood T cell repertoires in COVID-19. TCRdb's table, derived via immunoSEQ multiplex PCR, lists solely in-frame clones and lacks some. The data show about 15,000 clones, 70% to 85% seen once. Sample: peripheral blood. These receptors were obtained from a woman aged 45-65 years with active or convalescent COVID-19.

This clone has just one count. This chain joins TRBV5-1 and TRBJ2-3, with 9 bases aligning to TRBD1. CDR3 length equals 16 residues. Per the germline V gene, CDR1 is SGHRS and CDR2 is YFSETQ. After removal of 5 bases from V and 7 bases from J, the junction contained 14 bases not matched to a gene. This CDR3 reads CASSQSRDRVLHTQYF. CDR3 coding DNA: TGCGCCAGCAGTCAGAGCCGGGACAGGGTCCTTCATACGCAGTATTTT.

The chain links TRBV30 to TRBJ2-7, with a possible D match to TRBD2 (5 bases). Germline-derived CDR1 and CDR2 are GTSNPN and SVGIG (reference sequence). The CDR3 loop spans 12 amino acids. CDR3 bases: TGTGTCGCGGCGGGCGTGCGCGGCGAGCAGTACTTC. Amino acid sequence: CVAAGVRGEQYF. The full variable domain, completed using reference TRBV30 and TRBJ2-7, is SQTIHQWPATLVQPVGSPLSLECTVEGTSNPNLYWYRQAAGRGLQLLFYSVGIGQISSEVPQNLSASRPQDRQFILSSKKLLLSDSGFYLCVAAGVRGEQYFGPGTRLTVT.

J is TRBJ2-2 and V is TRBV9, with a possible D match to TRBD1 (5 bases). The CDR3 runs 15 residues. CDR1 SGDLS and CDR2 YYNGEE come from the germline V gene. Trimming took off 0 bases at V and 5 bases at J, with 11 bases between the two ends. CDR3 sequence reads: CASSVEGVKTGELFF. The DNA of the CDR3 is TGTGCCAGCAGCGTAGAAGGGGTGAAGACCGGGGAGCTGTTTTTT.

This clone was found once. The chain is built from TRBV27 and TRBJ2-7; 8 positions match TRBD1. Per germline, CDR1 MNHEY and CDR2 SMNVEV (reference sequence). V shed 4 bases and J 6 bases; nucleotides not matched to a gene: 2. The CDR3 is 12 amino acids. CDR3 sequence: CASSYTGGEQYF. DNA of the CDR3: TGTGCCAGCAGTTATACAGGGGGCGAGCAGTACTTC.

The chain uses TRBV3-1 (or the pseudogene TRBV3-2) and TRBJ2-3, with a weak D call TRBD1 (5 bases). This CDR3 contains 14 residues. The V end lost 3 bases, the J end lost 3 bases, and 10 bases lay between the germline ends. The germline gives CDR1 LGHDT, CDR2 YNNKEL (reference sequence). The CDR3 DNA follows: TGTGCCAGCAGCCAGGGGCCCTATACAGATACGCAGTATTTT. Translated: CASSQGPYTDTQYF.

DNA for the CDR3: TGTGCCAGCAGACAACCCGGGGGATCCTATAATTCACCCCTCCACTTT. Translated: CASRQPGGSYNSPLHF. The V call is TRBV28, the J call TRBJ1-6, with D possibly TRBD1 on 5 matching bases. CDR1 and CDR2 from the germline V gene are MDHEN and SYDVKM. CDR3 length: 16 amino acids. V lost 6 bases and J 1 base, leaving 13 bases between the germline ends.

The chain carries TRBV5-4 and TRBJ2-1, with a weak D call TRBD1 (6 bases). This CDR3 region has 16 residues. Trimming took off 2 bases at V and 9 bases at J, with 21 bases between the two ends. The germline gives CDR1 SGHNT, CDR2 YYREEE (reference sequence). CDR3 nucleotide sequence: TGTGCCAGCAGCTTACCCGCAGGGGTATCGGTCGGTGAGCAGTTCTTC. Its translation: CASSLPAGVSVGEQFF.

This chain links TRBV18 with TRBJ2-7, with 7 bases identical to TRBD1. The CDR3 has 14 residues. J lost 1 base, V lost 4 bases, and 4 bases had no gene match. In germline, CDR1 is KGHSH, CDR2 LQKENI. The CDR3 protein is CASSLDRASYEQYF. CDR3 in DNA: TGTGCCAGCTCACTCGACAGGGCGTCCTACGAGCAGTACTTC.

CDR3 protein: CATSRDVETGVNIQYF. CDR3 bases: TGTGCCACCAGCAGAGATGTTGAGACAGGGGTGAACATTCAGTACTTC. The chain has TRBV15 and TRBJ2-4; TRBD1 agrees at 8 bases. Unmatched junction bases numbered 8, after V lost 0 bases and J lost 7 bases. CDR3 length: 16 amino acids. The germline V gene encodes CDR1 LNHNV and CDR2 YYDKDF (reference sequence).